In its sample, the clone carrying this T cell receptor (beta chain) was seen a few times. Its antigen remains unidentified. Carried by the TCR beta cDNA libraries were unique molecular identifiers. A single record per CDR3 protein comes from TCRdb applying MiXCR to the PCR reads. Among about 200,000 distinct CDR3 sequences listed, roughly 28% were seen once. The data originate from a study of post-analysis software for immune sequencing data. About the study: Some patients lacked subtype; others had relapsing-remitting, secondary progressive or progressive-relapsing disease. Study-wide results and caveats: Diversity measured as normalized Chao1 was significantly lower in multiple sclerosis patients than in controls.

Source material: blood. This clonotype originated in a girl aged 2-17 years with multiple sclerosis.

The CDR3, as DNA: TGTGCCAGCAGTTTGGCGCAGAAGGAAGCTTTCTTT. Translation gives CASSLAQKEAFF. V and J are TRBV28 and TRBJ1-1; no clear D gene. Germline V gene sequence: CDR1 MDHEN, CDR2 SYDVKM. Trimming stripped 3 bases from V and 8 bases from J, with 10 bases between. The CDR3 runs 12 residues.